The 8 T cell receptor beta chains given below trace back to one sample, sequenced in a study of blood T cells in healthy people across ages. With a J-beta primer mix and a sample-barcoded 5' primer, a second PCR ran roughly 6 to 11 cycles. TCRdb recomputed calls from the 5' RACE reads with MiXCR, one row per CDR3 protein. The sample records hundreds of thousands of distinct CDR3 sequences, 52% being singletons. The specimen was blood. These TCRs come from a woman of 80 years or more in good health.

This clonotype occurred many times. The chain carries TRBV5-1 and TRBJ2-3; TRBD1 agrees at 9 bases. The CDR3 length is 15 residues. After removal of 3 bases from V and 2 bases from J, the junction contained 4 bases not matched to a gene. Germline-derived CDR1 and CDR2 are SGHRS and YFSETQ. CDR3 sequence (DNA): TGCGCCAGCAGCTCCGGGACAGGGAACACAGATACGCAGTATTTT. Protein product: CASSSGTGNTDTQYF.

As for this clonotype: A much larger clone lies a single base off, so this may be a read error. This chain uses TRBV12-3 or TRBV12-4 with TRBJ2-4; TRBD1 aligns across 8 bases. This CDR3 has 14 residues. Written as DNA, the CDR3 is TGTGCCAGCAGGCAGGGGGCGGCCAGAAACATTCAGTACTTC. Protein sequence: CASRQGAARNIQYF.

This clonotype was seen a handful of times. V is TRBV12-3 or TRBV12-4 and J is TRBJ2-2; tentatively, D is TRBD1 (6 bases). Deletions cut 1 base from V and 5 bases from J, with 11 bases between. The CDR3 is made up of 15 amino acids. The CDR3 loop is CASSLGTAITGELFF. CDR3 DNA: TGTGCCAGCAGTTTAGGGACAGCAATTACCGGGGAGCTGTTTTTT.

This clonotype came up a few times. The chain combines TRBV29-1 with TRBJ2-2; the D is unclear. The CDR3 contains 11 residues. Germline V CDR1 and CDR2: SQVTM, ANQGSEA. V was cut by 7 bases and J by 3 bases, with 6 bases left in between. CDR3 in DNA: TGCAGCGGACTCGACACCGGGGAGCTGTTTTTT. Its translation: CSGLDTGELFF.

The chain couples TRBV5-1 to TRBJ2-3, with D tentatively TRBD2 (5 bases). The CDR3 has 14 amino acids. Trimming removed 3 bases from V and 1 base from J, with 9 bases in between. CDR1 and CDR2 (germline): SGHRS, YFSETQ. DNA of the CDR3: TGCGCCAGCAGCTCACTGAGGGGCACAGATACGCAGTATTTT. It translates to CASSSLRGTDTQYF.

This clonotype was detected many times. The V call is TRBV7-2, the J call TRBJ2-1; D possibly corresponds to TRBD1 (5 bases). Per germline, CDR1 SGHTA and CDR2 FQGNSA. V was cut by 5 bases and J by 2 bases, with 13 bases left in between. CDR3 length: 15 residues. In DNA form, the CDR3 reads TGTGCCAGCAGCGCAGGGCCCACCGCCTACAATGAGCAGTTCTTC. Protein: CASSAGPTAYNEQFF.

This chain joins TRBV4-3 and TRBJ2-4, with 7 bases fitting TRBD2. The CDR3 spans 16 residues. V dropped 1 base and J dropped 4; count of bases not matched to a gene: 7. The germline gives CDR1 LGHNA, CDR2 YSLEER. CDR3 in DNA: TGCGCCAGCAGCCAAGTTGGAAGCGGGGTTAAAAACATTCAGTACTTC. Amino acids: CASSQVGSGVKNIQYF.

This clonotype showed up just a few times. This CDR3 reads CASSLGLAGGLGEQFF. DNA of the CDR3: TGTGCCAGCAGCTTGGGCCTAGCGGGAGGGCTCGGTGAGCAGTTCTTC. The V and J genes are TRBV5-5 and TRBJ2-1, with TRBD2 matching 12 bases. Germline assignment: CDR1 SGHKS and CDR2 YYEKEE (reference sequence). V was clipped by 0 bases and J by 9 bases; unmatched bases: 7. This CDR3 is 16 amino acids long.